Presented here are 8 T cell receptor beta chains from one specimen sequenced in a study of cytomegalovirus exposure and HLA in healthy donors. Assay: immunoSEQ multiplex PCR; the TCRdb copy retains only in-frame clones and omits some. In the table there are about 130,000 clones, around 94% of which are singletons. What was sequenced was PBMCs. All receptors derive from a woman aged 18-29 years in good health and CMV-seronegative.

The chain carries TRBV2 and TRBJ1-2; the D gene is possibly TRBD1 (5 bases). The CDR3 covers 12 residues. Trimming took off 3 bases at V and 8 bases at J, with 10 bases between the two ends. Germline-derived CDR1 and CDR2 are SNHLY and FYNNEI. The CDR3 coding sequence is TGTGCCAGCAGTGAGGGGGGGTTCGGCTACACCTTC. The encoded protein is CASSEGGFGYTF.

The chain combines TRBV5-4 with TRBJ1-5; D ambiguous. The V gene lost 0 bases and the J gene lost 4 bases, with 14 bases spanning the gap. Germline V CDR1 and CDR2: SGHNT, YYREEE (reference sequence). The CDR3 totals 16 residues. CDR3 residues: CASSLGGSTKNQPQHF. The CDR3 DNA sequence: TGTGCCAGCAGCTTGGGAGGGTCCACAAAGAATCAGCCCCAGCATTTT.

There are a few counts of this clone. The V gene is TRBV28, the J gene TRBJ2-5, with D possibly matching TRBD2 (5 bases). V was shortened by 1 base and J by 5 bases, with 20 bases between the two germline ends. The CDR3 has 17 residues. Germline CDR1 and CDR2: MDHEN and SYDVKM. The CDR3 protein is CASSLLPTITVRETQYF. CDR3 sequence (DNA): TGTGCCAGCAGTTTATTGCCGACTATTACCGTGCGGGAGACCCAGTACTTC.

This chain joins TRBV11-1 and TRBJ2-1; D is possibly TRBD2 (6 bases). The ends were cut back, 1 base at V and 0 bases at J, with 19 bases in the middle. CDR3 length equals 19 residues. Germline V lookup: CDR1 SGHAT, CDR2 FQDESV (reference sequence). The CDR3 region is CASSLVASVSHSSYNEQFF. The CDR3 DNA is TGTGCCAGCAGCTTAGTCGCTAGCGTATCCCATAGCTCCTACAATGAGCAGTTCTTC.

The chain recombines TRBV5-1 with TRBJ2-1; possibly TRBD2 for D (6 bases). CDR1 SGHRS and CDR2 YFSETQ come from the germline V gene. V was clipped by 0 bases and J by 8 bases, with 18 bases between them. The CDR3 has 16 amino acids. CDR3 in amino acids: CASSLASGGVKDEQFF. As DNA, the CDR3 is TGCGCCAGCAGCTTGGCCAGCGGAGGGGTTAAGGATGAGCAGTTCTTC. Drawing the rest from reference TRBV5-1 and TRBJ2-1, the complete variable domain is KAGVTQTPRYLIKTRGQQVTLSCSPISGHRSVSWYQQTPGQGLQFLFEYFSETQRNKGNFPGRFSGRQFSNSRSEMNVSTLELGDSALYLCASSLASGGVKDEQFFGPGTRLTVL.

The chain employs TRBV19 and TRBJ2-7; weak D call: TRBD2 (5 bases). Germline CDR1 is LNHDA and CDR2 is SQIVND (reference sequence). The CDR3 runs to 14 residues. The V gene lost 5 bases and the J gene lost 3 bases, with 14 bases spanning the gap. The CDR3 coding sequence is TGTGCCAGTAGTTTCGAACTCGGAGGCTACGAGCAGTACTTC. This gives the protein CASSFELGGYEQYF.

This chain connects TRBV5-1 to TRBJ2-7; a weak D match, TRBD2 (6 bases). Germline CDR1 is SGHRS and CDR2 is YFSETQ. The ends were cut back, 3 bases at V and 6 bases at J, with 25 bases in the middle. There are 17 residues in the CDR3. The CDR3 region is CASSSPAIQSGSGEQYF. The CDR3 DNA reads TGCGCCAGCAGCTCGCCAGCCATTCAAAGCGGGTCGGGCGAGCAGTACTTC.

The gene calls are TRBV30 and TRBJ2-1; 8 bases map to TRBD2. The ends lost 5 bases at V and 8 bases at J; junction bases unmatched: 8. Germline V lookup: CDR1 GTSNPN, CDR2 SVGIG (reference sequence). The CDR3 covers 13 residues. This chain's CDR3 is CAWSTGGAYEQFF. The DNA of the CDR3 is TGTGCCTGGTCCACCGGGGGGGCCTATGAGCAGTTCTTC.